This TCR beta chain originates from a study of Graves' ophthalmopathy and Graves' hyperthyroidism. Germline V lookup: CDR1 ENHRY, CDR2 SYGVKD. The CDR3 runs to 15 residues. A word on this clonotype: One end of the junction does not line up with germline, which may come from a read error.

Investigators amplified TCR beta CDR3 regions from RNA transcripts. The authors performed first-round RT-PCR with HTBI primers and then a second-round multiplex PCR. TCRdb reprocessed the multiplex PCR reads with MiXCR, giving one entry per CDR3 protein. The sample holds 500,000 to 600,000 distinct CDR3 sequences, roughly 40% seen once. V gene TRBV10-3 combines with J gene TRBJ2-5; no clear D. The specimen sequenced was peripheral blood or thyroid tissue (not recorded which). The clonotype originates from an adult man with Graves' hyperthyroidism. CDR3: CASSFRQTIQETQYF. The CDR3 bases are TGTGCCAGCAGTTTCCGGCAGACGATCCAAGAGACCCAGTACTTC.